These T cell receptor beta chains were read from a single sample in a study of T cell clusters in autoimmune cytopenias. TCRdb reprocessed the multiplex PCR reads, keeping one entry per CDR3 protein, no DNA. Its clone listing holds about 7,000 distinct CDR3 sequences. These data were likewise used in another study, on T cell repertoires in aging, cancer and after chemotherapy.

The sequenced sample consisted of peripheral blood. All receptors derive from a human donor in good health. The CDR3 runs from the conserved cysteine through the conserved F or W. Only part of the rows carry a size: once, few, many, or a class if the clone is expanded.

j_call: TRBJ2-7
v_call: TRBV6-6
clone_size: NA
cdr3_aa: CASSFGLYEQYF

j_call: TRBJ2-4
v_call: TRBV5-6
clone_size: NA
cdr3_aa: CASSLGRGAKNIQYF

j_call: TRBJ2-5
v_call: TRBV29-1
clone_size: medium-sized
cdr3_aa: CSVEVWTSEETQYF

j_call: TRBJ1-5
v_call: TRBV10-3
clone_size: NA
cdr3_aa: CAISEDSNQPQHF

j_call: TRBJ2-1
v_call: TRBV24-1
clone_size: NA
cdr3_aa: CATSGVESSYNEQFF

j_call: TRBJ1-1
v_call: TRBV6-2/TRBV6-3
clone_size: NA
cdr3_aa: CASNYPAQIMNTEAFF

j_call: TRBJ1-2
v_call: TRBV5-5
clone_size: medium-sized
cdr3_aa: CASSFDPGRTSNYGYTF

j_call: TRBJ2-7
v_call: TRBV6-5
clone_size: NA
cdr3_aa: CASRYRGEQYF

j_call: TRBJ1-2
v_call: TRBV30
clone_size: medium-sized
cdr3_aa: CAWKEQGNYNYGYTF

j_call: TRBJ2-2
v_call: TRBV28
clone_size: NA
cdr3_aa: CASSLPGVGELFF

j_call: TRBJ2-1
v_call: TRBV5-1
clone_size: NA
cdr3_aa: CASSSQRGAWDEQFF

j_call: TRBJ2-1
v_call: TRBV4-2
clone_size: NA
cdr3_aa: CASSHSPSLEFYNEQFF

j_call: TRBJ1-3
v_call: TRBV30
clone_size: NA
cdr3_aa: CAWSRTLSGNTIYF

j_call: TRBJ2-7
v_call: TRBV14
clone_size: NA
cdr3_aa: CASSRDRYEQYF

j_call: TRBJ2-5
v_call: TRBV7-2
clone_size: NA
cdr3_aa: CASSSLRETQYF

j_call: TRBJ2-7
v_call: TRBV6-5
clone_size: medium-sized
cdr3_aa: CASSSGTSYEQYF

j_call: TRBJ2-7
v_call: TRBV5-5
clone_size: medium-sized
cdr3_aa: CASSGGQGIVYEQYF

j_call: TRBJ2-3
v_call: TRBV18
clone_size: medium-sized
cdr3_aa: CASSPQGSTDTQYF

j_call: TRBJ1-2
v_call: TRBV27
clone_size: medium-sized
cdr3_aa: CASSPLDRISNYGYTF

j_call: TRBJ2-3
v_call: TRBV7-6
clone_size: NA
cdr3_aa: CASSPRDGGPTDTQYF

j_call: TRBJ1-2
v_call: TRBV18
clone_size: medium-sized
cdr3_aa: CASSPGTRQVNYGYTF

j_call: TRBJ2-1
v_call: TRBV24-1
clone_size: NA
cdr3_aa: CATSDATGGEFF

j_call: TRBJ1-2
v_call: TRBV12-3/TRBV12-4
clone_size: NA
cdr3_aa: CASSPGQGHYGYTF

j_call: TRBJ1-2
v_call: TRBV30
clone_size: medium-sized
cdr3_aa: CAWSAGAGYTF

j_call: TRBJ2-7
v_call: TRBV15
clone_size: NA
cdr3_aa: CATSRVGTGGVEQYF

j_call: TRBJ2-2
v_call: TRBV20-1
clone_size: NA
cdr3_aa: CSFRDTYTGELFF

j_call: TRBJ2-1
v_call: TRBV19
clone_size: medium-sized
cdr3_aa: CASSKGSRHNEQFF

j_call: TRBJ2-5
v_call: TRBV27
clone_size: medium-sized
cdr3_aa: CASSFAGAYQETQYF

j_call: TRBJ2-7
v_call: TRBV12-3/TRBV12-4
clone_size: NA
cdr3_aa: CASSRTGALYEQYF